This TCR beta chain appears in the sequencing data of a study of T cell responses to AZD1222 COVID-19 vaccine (dated by TCRdb to about 2021). About the investigation overall: AZD1222 recipients with second doses at about 4 weeks or about 12 weeks were pooled, because spike-specific TCR depth and breadth did not differ between schedules. Trial participants were enrolled by age into subgroups of 18-55, 56-69 and 70-plus years, and roughly 150, 30 and 60 TCR-sequenced participants, respectively, were included in these subgroups. A total of 233 trial participants underwent TCR sequencing, of whom 200 to 220 had received two doses of AZD1222 and roughly 26 had received two doses of the MenACWY control vaccine. General conclusions and limits of the study: Conclusions about previously exposed vaccinees are limited because only 6 or 7 AZD1222 recipients were SARS-CoV-2 seropositive at baseline. Reportedly, close to half of the unique spike-specific TCRs recognized epitopes lying outside the regions that are mutated in the B.1.351 and B.1.1.7 variants. Vaccine-associated CD4 TCRs spanned the whole spike protein, with dominant responses in regions 160-218 and 743-854. Because no samples from the day 14 peak response were available, repertoires could be characterized only after the peak T cell response. In the small 56-69-year group, the increase in depth fell short of significance, most likely because of low power. Spike-specific TCR breadth and depth rose significantly after two AZD1222 doses compared with day 0 and with MenACWY recipients. Participants were mostly white British and included more females than males, and it was suggested by the authors that clonal diversity may have been underestimated.

Regarding this clone: The clone's antigen remains unknown. No base quality information exists; no much larger clone differs at one position.

The time point label, as the study defines it: baseline before first vaccination. The vaccinee samples were drawn from two UK trials, COV001 and COV002, one of which was a single-blind randomized controlled phase 2/3 trial testing AZD1222 (ChAdOx1 nCoV-19) in healthy adults. For TCRbeta chain sequencing, PBMC samples were collected from trial participants at day 0 and at day 28 after the second dose. The CDR3 regions of human TCRbeta chains were analyzed by immunosequencing. Regarding the original processing steps: Repertoire TCRs were matched against a reference library of SARS-CoV-2-specific TCRs generated with the MIRA antigen-specificity platform. Breadth meant the fraction of unique TCRs that were SARS-CoV-2-associated, whereas depth meant the fraction of total T cells that were SARS-CoV-2-associated. Using the MIRA data, each spike-specific TCR was assigned both to the spike region to which the TCR was reactive and to a CD4 or CD8 class. Log10-transformed breadth and depth values were compared by one-way ANOVA with Sidak's multiple comparisons tests. TCRdb took over this immuneACCESS table, retaining in-frame rearrangements with V and J assigned. Such tables are incomplete; in checked studies, under half of the missing clones stem from an unresolved V gene, and the remainder is unexplained. For V, J and clone size, that table is used; D and trimming come from the DNA. The sample table lists 200,000 to 300,000 clones, approximately 95% of them with a count of one. 0.5% to 0.7% of the sample is in the top ten clones.

The CDR3 spans 12 residues, from the cysteine through the phenylalanine. Kept here is only the CDR3 DNA, which spans 36 bases and is read in frame from base 1. V and J lose 7 bases and 4 bases, and a span of 10 bases separates them. This clonotype was obtained from an adult in good health. Sequencing was performed on peripheral blood, taken on day 0 of AZD1222 vaccination. This chain is built from TRBV12-3 or TRBV12-4 and TRBJ1-2; the best D guess is TRBD1, with 5 bases matching. The nucleotides read TGTGCCAGCACCTGGGGGGGCTATGGCTACACCTTC. Translated, this gives CASTWGGYGYTF.